This T cell receptor beta chain was profiled in a study of blood T cell repertoires in COVID-19. Overall study: Acute and convalescent COVID-19 samples came from the United States, Italy and Spain. From T cells, B-cell-depleted T cells, or PBMCs came the material, which was cDNA or gDNA.

Original handling: Cell counts per sample came from amplifying reference gene primers. Measured with immunoSEQ multiplex PCR; TCRdb has only the in-frame clones, and not every one. The DNA was the basis for D and trimming; V, J and clone size are from that table. The sample lists some 65,000 clones, around 91% occurring once. It was during active infection that Seattle patients were enrolled and then longitudinally followed. This clone came up a few times. Sequencing input: peripheral blood. The clonotype was recovered from a man over 45 with COVID-19, enrolled during active disease.

The DNA for the CDR3 is TGTGCCAGCGGCCGGGACTATAACACAGATACGCAGTATTTT. It translates to CASGRDYNTDTQYF. The chain carries TRBV5-4 and TRBJ2-3, with TRBD2 matching 7 bases. This CDR3 is built from 14 residues. V gave up 7 bases and J gave up 2 bases; unmatched junction bases: 7. The germline V gene encodes CDR1 SGHNT and CDR2 YYREEE (reference sequence).